These 32 T cell receptor beta chains came from one sample sequenced in a study of T-cell memory formation after mild COVID-19 (dated by TCRdb to the early 2020s). The library was prepared using 5' RACE. This sample was sequenced with an Illumina NovaSeq 6000. TCRdb reprocessing: public reads trimmed at Q25 with fastp, clones called with MiXCR, in-frame beta chains kept. Rows are unified per CDR3 protein, each entry keeping the most common DNA and genes. The sample table shows 550,000 to 600,000 distinct CDR3 sequences, and roughly 20% are seen once. Clones ranked in the top ten supply around 8.4% of the sample. The sample taken for sequencing was PBMCs or a T cell subset sorted from them (not recorded which). Receptor source: an adult woman who had mild COVID-19 (a few samples of this study predate the infection). The sample titles of this study are shuffled in the database, so cell type and time point are left out; the donor was told from shared clones.

This chain connects TRBV14 to TRBJ2-5; D unresolved. V gave up 1 base and J gave up 4 bases, with 10 bases separating them. CDR3 length: 14 amino acids. The germline CDR1 and CDR2 sequences are SGHDN and FVKESK. The DNA of the CDR3 is TGTGCCAGCAGCCAAGCTTTCGTCGGAGAGACCCAGTACTTC. This codes for CASSQAFVGETQYF. Variable domain in full (rest from reference TRBV14 and TRBJ2-5): EAGVTQFPSHSVIEKGQTVTLRCDPISGHDNLYWYRRVMGKEIKFLLHFVKESKQDESGMPNNRFLAERTGGTYSTLKVQPAELEDSGVYFCASSQAFVGETQYFGPGTRLLVL.

This clonotype was seen once. The CDR3 here is CASTTGGVEQYF. In DNA, the CDR3 is TGTGCCAGCACAACAGGGGGGGTCGAGCAGTACTTC. The V gene is TRBV6-2 or TRBV6-3, the J gene TRBJ2-7; tentatively, D is TRBD1 (8 bases). V dropped 7 bases and J dropped 6 bases, with 13 bases sitting between them. This CDR3 has 12 residues. Germline loops: CDR1 MNHEY, CDR2 SVGEGT.

This chain's CDR3 is CSARDFRQGNQPQHF. The CDR3 DNA reads as TGCAGTGCTAGAGATTTCAGACAGGGGAATCAGCCCCAGCATTTT. The genes are TRBV20-1 and TRBJ1-5; 8 positions agree with TRBD1. The germline V gene encodes CDR1 DFQATT and CDR2 SNEGSKA (reference sequence). This CDR3 spans 15 amino acids. V lost 0 bases and J lost 4; bases outside the gene matches: 5.

This rearrangement joins TRBV11-3 to TRBJ2-7; D is perhaps TRBD2 (6 bases). Trimming left V 3 bases short and J 5 bases short, with 17 bases between. CDR1 and CDR2 from the germline V gene are SGHNT and YENEEA. The CDR3 loop spans 15 amino acids. This CDR3 reads CASSLSTGALNEQYF. DNA for the CDR3: TGTGCCAGCAGCTTGTCTACGGGAGCTCTCAACGAGCAGTACTTC.

This clonotype turned up a few times. This chain connects TRBV12-3 or TRBV12-4 to TRBJ2-3; 7 nucleotides agree with TRBD2. The CDR3 sequence is 15 residues long. V lost 7 bases to trimming and J lost 1 base; unmatched junction nucleotides: 8. The CDR3 region is CASTPWGGGTDTQYF. The CDR3 region has the DNA TGTGCCAGCACCCCCTGGGGGGGTGGCACAGATACGCAGTATTTT.

The sample holds many counts of this clonotype. The rearrangement links TRBV6-4 to TRBJ2-3; 11 nucleotides line up with TRBD2. With 0 bases clipped from V and 14 bases from J, the junction kept 7 bases outside the gene matches. The CDR3 totals 14 residues. From germline, CDR1 is MRHNA and CDR2 SNTAGT. In DNA, the CDR3 is TGTGCCAGCAGTGACTCACTAGCGGGAGCAAAAGTGTATTTT. Its translation: CASSDSLAGAKVYF.

This chain joins TRBV7-9 and TRBJ2-2, with 11 bases aligning to TRBD2. Germline values: CDR1 SEHNR, CDR2 FQNEAQ (reference sequence). The CDR3 runs to 18 residues. V was clipped by 5 bases and J by 1 base; unmatched bases: 9. The CDR3 sequence is CASSGPQGLAGNTGELFF. In nucleotides, the CDR3 is TGTGCCAGCAGCGGGCCCCAAGGACTAGCGGGGAACACCGGGGAGCTGTTTTTT.

This clonotype occurred many times. J is TRBJ1-1 and V is TRBV5-1; the D is unclear. This CDR3 contains 13 residues. Germline V gene data show CDR1 as SGHRS and CDR2 as YFSETQ. V dropped 0 bases and J dropped 5 bases, with 8 bases sitting between them. The CDR3 loop is CASSLEGRTEAFF. In DNA, the CDR3 is TGCGCCAGCAGCTTGGAAGGGAGGACTGAAGCTTTCTTT. Together with reference TRBV5-1 and TRBJ1-1, the CDR3 gives the full variable domain: KAGVTQTPRYLIKTRGQQVTLSCSPISGHRSVSWYQQTPGQGLQFLFEYFSETQRNKGNFPGRFSGRQFSNSRSEMNVSTLELGDSALYLCASSLEGRTEAFFGQGTRLTVV.

The chain couples TRBV12-3 or TRBV12-4 to TRBJ2-7; 16 bases map to TRBD2. This CDR3 has 19 residues. The V segment lost 5 bases and the J segment 2 bases; nucleotides outside the gene matches: 12. The CDR3 DNA reads as TGTGCCAGCAGTCCGAACCCGGGACTAGCGGGAGGGGACGCCTACGAGCAGTACTTC. Residues: CASSPNPGLAGGDAYEQYF.

This chain links TRBV7-9 with TRBJ1-1; D might be TRBD1 (5 bases). The V end was cut by 2 bases, the J end by 5 bases, with 12 bases between. The CDR3 covers 14 residues. From germline, CDR1 is SEHNR and CDR2 FQNEAQ (reference sequence). The CDR3 loop reads CASSLRQGLTEAFF. CDR3 bases: TGTGCCAGCAGCTTACGTCAGGGATTAACTGAAGCTTTCTTT.

The V call is TRBV7-2, the J call TRBJ1-2; maybe TRBD1 (5 bases). The germline V and J ends were trimmed by 5 bases and 10 bases, with 14 bases remaining between them. The CDR3 contains 12 residues. Germline loops: CDR1 SGHTA, CDR2 FQGNSA. CDR3: CASSLGTSFYTF. The CDR3 region has the DNA TGTGCCAGCAGCCTGGGGACGAGTTTCTACACCTTC.

Only a few counts were recorded for this clonotype. The J gene is TRBJ2-7, the V gene TRBV7-9; maybe TRBD2 (6 bases). The CDR3 totals 13 residues. In germline, CDR1 is SEHNR, CDR2 FQNEAQ (reference sequence). V gave up 2 bases and J gave up 9 bases, with 14 bases separating them. This chain's CDR3 is CASSLSGRGWQYF. CDR3 sequence (DNA): TGTGCCAGCAGCTTATCCGGGAGAGGGTGGCAGTACTTC.

The chain combines TRBV9 with TRBJ2-3; D ambiguous. This CDR3 has 14 residues. Trimming stripped 0 bases from V and 3 bases from J, with 8 bases between. Looked up from germline, CDR1 is SGDLS and CDR2 is YYNGEE. As DNA, the CDR3 is TGTGCCAGCAGCGTAGTAGATGGGACAGATACGCAGTATTTT. This sequence encodes CASSVVDGTDTQYF.

The rearrangement links TRBV6-5 to TRBJ1-1, with 8 bases lining up with TRBD1. Germline V gene lookup returns CDR1 MNHEY and CDR2 SVGAGI. With 8 bases clipped from V and 0 bases from J, the junction kept 8 bases outside the gene matches. This CDR3 has 15 residues. The CDR3 loop is CASLRTGPMNTEAFF. For the CDR3, the DNA is TGTGCCAGCCTCAGGACAGGGCCCATGAACACTGAAGCTTTCTTT.

CDR3 amino acids: CASSQELGLNGYTF. The CDR3 DNA follows: TGCGCCAGCAGCCAAGAACTGGGTTTAAATGGCTACACCTTC. The chain carries TRBV4-1 and TRBJ1-2; D unclear. V was clipped by 0 bases and J by 6 bases, with 11 bases between them. In germline, CDR1 is MGHRA, CDR2 YSYEKL. The CDR3 loop spans 14 amino acids.

The rearrangement links TRBV20-1 to TRBJ2-5; 9 positions agree with TRBD2. With 0 bases clipped from V and 4 bases from J, the junction kept 3 bases outside the gene matches. The CDR3 extends over 14 amino acids. CDR1 is DFQATT and CDR2 is SNEGSKA in the germline V gene (reference sequence). Here the CDR3 DNA reads TGCAGTGCTAGAGATTCGACTAGCGGAGAGACCCAGTACTTC. It specifies CSARDSTSGETQYF.

Here the CDR3 DNA reads TGTGCCAGCAGCTTGTGGGGGGCAGATACGCAGTATTTT. Translated, it gives CASSLWGADTQYF. The genes are TRBV5-6 and TRBJ2-3, with TRBD2 as a possible D gene (6 bases). The CDR3 totals 13 residues. Looked up from germline, CDR1 is SGHDT and CDR2 is YYEEEE. Trimming removed 1 base at V and 4 bases at J, with 7 bases between.

This rearrangement joins TRBV20-1 to TRBJ2-7; 8 bases fit TRBD2. CDR3 length: 13 amino acids. Germline V gene data show CDR1 as DFQATT and CDR2 as SNEGSKA (reference sequence). The ends lost 4 bases at V and 2 bases at J; junction bases unmatched: 4. CDR3 protein: CSAITGGPYEQYF. In DNA, the CDR3 is TGCAGTGCTATTACGGGGGGGCCCTACGAGCAGTACTTC.

Within the sample, this clonotype is medium-sized (0.01 to 0.1%). The chain carries TRBV19 and TRBJ2-6; D might be TRBD1 (6 bases). The germline CDR1 and CDR2 sequences are LNHDA and SQIVND (reference sequence). V was clipped by 4 bases and J by 4 bases, with 8 bases between them. This CDR3 has 14 amino acids. The CDR3 spells CASSTGQGANVLTF. CDR3 bases: TGTGCCAGTAGTACCGGACAGGGGGCCAACGTCCTGACTTTC. The entire variable domain, with the rest obtained from reference TRBV19 and TRBJ2-6, is as follows: DGGITQSPKYLFRKEGQNVTLSCEQNLNHDAMYWYRQDPGQGLRLIYYSQIVNDFQKGDIAEGYSVSREKKESFPLTVTSAQKNPTAFYLCASSTGQGANVLTFGAGSRLTVL.

The V gene is TRBV5-1, the J gene TRBJ2-1; the match to TRBD2 covers 9 bases. CDR3 length equals 14 residues. Looked up from germline, CDR1 is SGHRS and CDR2 is YFSETQ. Germline trimming cut 1 base from V and 10 bases from J; bases unmatched to any gene: 6. DNA of the CDR3: TGCGCCAGCAGCTTGACTAGCGGGTGGGGGGAGCAGTTCTTC. The encoded protein is CASSLTSGWGEQFF.

This clonotype was seen more than once but under ten times. The rearrangement joins TRBV3-1 to TRBJ2-4; 7 bases match TRBD2. From germline, CDR1 is LGHDT and CDR2 YNNKEL (reference sequence). This CDR3 is built from 17 residues. The trim removed 0 bases at V and 5 bases at J, leaving 10 bases unmatched. The CDR3 sequence: CASSQEFGLVSENIQYF. The CDR3 coding sequence is TGTGCCAGCAGCCAAGAGTTCGGACTAGTATCGGAAAACATTCAGTACTTC.

This clonotype was detected once. The V gene is TRBV6-2 or TRBV6-3, the J gene TRBJ2-5, with TRBD2 matching over 7 bases. CDR1 and CDR2 from the germline V gene are MNHEY and SVGEGT. The CDR3 is made up of 14 amino acids. J lost 6 bases, V lost 0 bases, and 4 bases had no gene match. The CDR3 DNA sequence: TGTGCCAGCAGTTACTCCAGACTAGCCCAGACCCAGTACTTC. It encodes CASSYSRLAQTQYF.

V is TRBV7-9 and J is TRBJ2-1; TRBD2 aligns across 7 bases. After removal of 7 bases from V and 1 base from J, the junction contained 7 bases not matched to a gene. Germline values: CDR1 SEHNR, CDR2 FQNEAQ (reference sequence). The CDR3 is 15 amino acids. The CDR3 loop is CASTPTSASYNEQFF. In DNA, the CDR3 is TGTGCCAGCACCCCAACTAGCGCTTCCTACAATGAGCAGTTCTTC. The variable domain in full, completed from reference TRBV7-9 and TRBJ2-1, reads DTGVSQNPRHKITKRGQNVTFRCDPISEHNRLYWYRQTLGQGPEFLTYFQNEAQLEKSRLLSDRFSAERPKGSFSTLEIQRTEQGDSAMYLCASTPTSASYNEQFFGPGTRLTVL.

The chain recombines TRBV20-1 with TRBJ1-2; D may be TRBD1 (6 bases). The CDR3 spans 11 residues. Germline CDR1 DFQATT, CDR2 SNEGSKA (reference sequence). Trimming stripped 3 bases from V and 4 bases from J, with 6 bases between. The CDR3 is CSARTGYGYTF. The CDR3 DNA reads TGCAGTGCTAGGACAGGCTATGGCTACACCTTC.

Remarks on this clonotype: The junction departs from the called germline gene at one end, perhaps through a read error. This rearrangement joins TRBV3-1 to TRBJ2-7; possibly TRBD1 for D (6 bases). The germline V gene encodes CDR1 LGHDT and CDR2 YNNKEL (reference sequence). The CDR3 is made up of 12 amino acids. CDR3 sequence: CATGNGLYEQYF. The CDR3 DNA sequence: TGCGCCACAGGGAATGGACTGTACGAGCAGTACTTC.

This clonotype appeared many times. This rearrangement joins TRBV7-8 to TRBJ2-7; TRBD2 is a possible D gene (5 bases). Trimming cost V 4 bases and J 3 bases, with 13 bases left between them. The CDR3 covers 14 residues. Germline loops: CDR1 SGHVS, CDR2 FQNEAQ. Here the CDR3 reads CASSSRVGFYEQYF. CDR3 DNA sequence: TGTGCCAGCAGCTCGCGGGTAGGGTTCTACGAGCAGTACTTC.

In its sample, this clonotype was seen a few times. The chain combines TRBV11-2 with TRBJ2-3; 15 bases map to TRBD2. After removal of 7 bases from V and 6 bases from J, the junction contained 8 bases not matched to a gene. The CDR3 extends over 16 amino acids. Looked up from germline, CDR1 is SGHAT and CDR2 is FQNNGV. The CDR3 DNA follows: TGTGCCAGCACCGGGACTAGCGGGAGGAGTTGGGATACGCAGTATTTT. It yields the protein CASTGTSGRSWDTQYF.

The genes are TRBV5-1 and TRBJ2-5; 8 bases are a match to TRBD1. In germline, CDR1 is SGHRS, CDR2 YFSETQ. This CDR3 has 13 amino acids. J gave up 6 bases and V 4 bases, and 5 bases lay outside the gene matches. The CDR3 reads CASSPGQGKTQYF. CDR3 DNA: TGCGCCAGCAGCCCTGGACAGGGAAAGACCCAGTACTTC.

Regarding this clonotype: An end of the junction does not agree with germline; a read error may underlie this. The CDR3 protein is CSADTGNPEAFF. CDR3 DNA sequence: TGCAGTGCTGACACAGGGAACCCTGAAGCTTTCTTT. This rearrangement joins TRBV20-1 to TRBJ1-1, with D perhaps TRBD1 (6 bases). Looked up from germline, CDR1 is DFQATT and CDR2 is SNEGSKA (reference sequence). This CDR3 has 12 residues.

This sequence joins TRBV5-6 and TRBJ2-7, with D possibly called TRBD1 or TRBD2 (5 bases each). Germline assignment: CDR1 SGHDT and CDR2 YYEEEE. V dropped 7 bases and J dropped 4 bases, with 18 bases sitting between them. This CDR3 spans 14 amino acids. CDR3 sequence reads: CASSKSGRTYEQYF. The CDR3 DNA reads as TGTGCCAGCTCAAAGTCAGGGAGAACGTACGAGCAGTACTTC.

The V call is TRBV29-1, the J call TRBJ1-1; possible D gene TRBD1, 6 bases. The CDR3 contains 13 residues. The V gene lost 7 bases and the J gene lost 4 bases, with 16 bases spanning the gap. Germline CDR1 and CDR2: SQVTM and ANQGSEA. CDR3 nucleotides: TGCAGCGGCGCTGGGGGGCCCGTCACTGAAGCTTTCTTT. It specifies CSGAGGPVTEAFF.

CDR3 bases: TGTGCCAGCAGGCAGGGACTAGTATCCAATGAGCAGTTCTTC. Amino acid sequence: CASRQGLVSNEQFF. The rearrangement joins TRBV12-3 or TRBV12-4 to TRBJ2-1; 8 bases are shared with TRBD2. Losses at the gene ends were 6 bases for V and 6 bases for J; bases not matched to a gene: 7. The CDR3 sequence is 14 residues long.